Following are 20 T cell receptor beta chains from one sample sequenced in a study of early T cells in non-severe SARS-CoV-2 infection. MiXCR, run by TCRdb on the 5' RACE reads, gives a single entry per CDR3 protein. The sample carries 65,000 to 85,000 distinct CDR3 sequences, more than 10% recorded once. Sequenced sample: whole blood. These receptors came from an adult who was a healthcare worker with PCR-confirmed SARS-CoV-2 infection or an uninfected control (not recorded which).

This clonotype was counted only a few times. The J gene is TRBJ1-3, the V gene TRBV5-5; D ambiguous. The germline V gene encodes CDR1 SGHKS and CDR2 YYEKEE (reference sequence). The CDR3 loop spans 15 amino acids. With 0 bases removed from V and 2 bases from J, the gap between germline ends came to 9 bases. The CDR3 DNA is TGTGCCAGCAGCTTGGAATCGGGGACTGGAAACACCATATATTTT. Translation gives CASSLESGTGNTIYF.

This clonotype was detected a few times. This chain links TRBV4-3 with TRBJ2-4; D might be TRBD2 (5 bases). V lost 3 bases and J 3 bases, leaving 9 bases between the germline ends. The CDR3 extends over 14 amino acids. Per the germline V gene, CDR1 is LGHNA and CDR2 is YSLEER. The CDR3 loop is CASSQAGDKNIQYF. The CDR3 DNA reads TGCGCCAGCAGCCAGGCCGGGGACAAAAACATTCAGTACTTC.

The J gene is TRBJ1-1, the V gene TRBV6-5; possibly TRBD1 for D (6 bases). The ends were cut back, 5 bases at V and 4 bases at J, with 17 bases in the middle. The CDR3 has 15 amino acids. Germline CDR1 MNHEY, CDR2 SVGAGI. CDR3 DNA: TGTGCCAGCAGTCTCTACAGGGACCGGGGCACTGAAGCTTTCTTT. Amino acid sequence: CASSLYRDRGTEAFF.

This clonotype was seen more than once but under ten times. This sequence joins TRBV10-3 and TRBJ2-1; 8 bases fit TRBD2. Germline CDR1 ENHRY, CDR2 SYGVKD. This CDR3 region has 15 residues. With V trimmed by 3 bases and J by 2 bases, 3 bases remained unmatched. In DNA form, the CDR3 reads TGTGCCATCAGTGAAACTAGCGGAGCCTACAATGAGCAGTTCTTC. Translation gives CAISETSGAYNEQFF.

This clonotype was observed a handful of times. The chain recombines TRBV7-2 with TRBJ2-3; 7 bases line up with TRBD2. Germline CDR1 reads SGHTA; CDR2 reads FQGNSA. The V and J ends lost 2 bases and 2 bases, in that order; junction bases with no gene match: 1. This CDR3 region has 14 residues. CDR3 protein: CASSLTSVTDTQYF. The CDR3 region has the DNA TGTGCCAGCAGCTTAACTAGCGTCACAGATACGCAGTATTTT.

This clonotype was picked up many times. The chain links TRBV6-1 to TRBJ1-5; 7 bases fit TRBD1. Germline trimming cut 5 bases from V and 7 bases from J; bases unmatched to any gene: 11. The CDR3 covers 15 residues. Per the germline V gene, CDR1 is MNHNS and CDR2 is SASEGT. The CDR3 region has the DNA TGTGCCAGCAGTCCTTTCGGCGAAGGGGGCCAGCCCCAGCATTTT. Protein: CASSPFGEGGQPQHF.

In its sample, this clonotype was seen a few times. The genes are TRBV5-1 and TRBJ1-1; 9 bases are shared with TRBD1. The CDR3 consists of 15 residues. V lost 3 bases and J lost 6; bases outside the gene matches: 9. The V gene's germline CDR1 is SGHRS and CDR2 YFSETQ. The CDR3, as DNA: TGCGCCAGCAGCTCTATAAGGACAGGGGCCGCTGAAGCTTTCTTT. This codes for CASSSIRTGAAEAFF.

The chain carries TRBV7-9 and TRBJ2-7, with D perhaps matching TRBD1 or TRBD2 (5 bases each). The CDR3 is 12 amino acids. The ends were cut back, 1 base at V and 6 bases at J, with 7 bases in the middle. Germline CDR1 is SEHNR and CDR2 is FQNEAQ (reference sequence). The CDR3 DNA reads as TGTGCCAGCAGCTTAGTAGGGACCGAGCAGTACTTC. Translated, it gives CASSLVGTEQYF.

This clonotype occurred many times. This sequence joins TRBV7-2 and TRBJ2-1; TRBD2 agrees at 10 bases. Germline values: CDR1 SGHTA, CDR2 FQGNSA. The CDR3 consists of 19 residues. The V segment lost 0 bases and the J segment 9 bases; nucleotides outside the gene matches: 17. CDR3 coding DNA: TGTGCCAGCAGCTTAGCGAGGAGCGGGAGGGCCCTCTGGACGAGTGAGCAGTTCTTC. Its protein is CASSLARSGRALWTSEQFF.

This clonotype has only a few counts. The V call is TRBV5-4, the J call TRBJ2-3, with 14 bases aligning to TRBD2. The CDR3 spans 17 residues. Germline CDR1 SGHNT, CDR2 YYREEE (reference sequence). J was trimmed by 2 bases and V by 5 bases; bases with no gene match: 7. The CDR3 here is CASSPGLAGAFTDTQYF. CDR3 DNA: TGTGCCAGCAGTCCGGGACTAGCGGGAGCCTTCACAGATACGCAGTATTTT.

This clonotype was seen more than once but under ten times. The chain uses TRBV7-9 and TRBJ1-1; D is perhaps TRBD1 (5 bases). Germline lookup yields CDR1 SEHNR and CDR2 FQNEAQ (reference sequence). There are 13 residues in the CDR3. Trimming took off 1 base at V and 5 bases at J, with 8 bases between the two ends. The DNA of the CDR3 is TGTGCCAGCAGCTTAGAAGGGGAAACTGAAGCTTTCTTT. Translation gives CASSLEGETEAFF. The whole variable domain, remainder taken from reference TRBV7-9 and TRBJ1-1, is DTGVSQNPRHKITKRGQNVTFRCDPISEHNRLYWYRQTLGQGPEFLTYFQNEAQLEKSRLLSDRFSAERPKGSFSTLEIQRTEQGDSAMYLCASSLEGETEAFFGQGTRLTVV.

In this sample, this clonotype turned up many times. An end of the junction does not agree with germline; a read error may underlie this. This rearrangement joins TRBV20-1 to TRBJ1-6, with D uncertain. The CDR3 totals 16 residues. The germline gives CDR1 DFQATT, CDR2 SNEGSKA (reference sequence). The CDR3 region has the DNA TGCAGTGCTCGAGACGGGATCACCCTAAATAATTCACCCCTCCACTTT. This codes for CSARDGITLNNSPLHF.

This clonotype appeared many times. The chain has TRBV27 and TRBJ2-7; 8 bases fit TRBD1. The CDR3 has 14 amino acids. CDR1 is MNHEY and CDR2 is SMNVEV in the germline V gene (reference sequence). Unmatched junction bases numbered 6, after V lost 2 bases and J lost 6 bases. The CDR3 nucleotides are TGTGCCAGCAGTTTAGATGGGACAGGCGGCGAGCAGTACTTC. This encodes CASSLDGTGGEQYF.

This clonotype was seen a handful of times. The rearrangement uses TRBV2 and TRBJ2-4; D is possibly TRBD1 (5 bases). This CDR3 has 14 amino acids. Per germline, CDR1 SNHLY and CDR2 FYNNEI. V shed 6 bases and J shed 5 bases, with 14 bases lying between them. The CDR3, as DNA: TGTGCCAGCAGACAAGCGACAGCTGAAAACATTCAGTACTTC. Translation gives CASRQATAENIQYF.

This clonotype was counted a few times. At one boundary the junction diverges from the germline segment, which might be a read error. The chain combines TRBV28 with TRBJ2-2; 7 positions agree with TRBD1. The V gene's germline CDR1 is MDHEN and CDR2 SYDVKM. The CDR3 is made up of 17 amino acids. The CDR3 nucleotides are TGCGCCAGCAGTCTCAGCCAGGGGGTAGCGAACACCGGGGAGCTGTTTTTT. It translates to CASSLSQGVANTGELFF.

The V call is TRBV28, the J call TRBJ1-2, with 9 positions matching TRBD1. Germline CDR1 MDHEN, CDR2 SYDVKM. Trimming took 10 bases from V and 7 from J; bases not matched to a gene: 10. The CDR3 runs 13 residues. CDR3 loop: CAITGGGVSGYTF. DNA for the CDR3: TGTGCCATTACAGGGGGCGGAGTGAGTGGCTACACCTTC.

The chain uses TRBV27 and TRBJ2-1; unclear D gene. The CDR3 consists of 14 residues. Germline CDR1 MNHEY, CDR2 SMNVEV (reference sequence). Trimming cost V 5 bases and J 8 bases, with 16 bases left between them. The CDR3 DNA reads TGTGCCAGCAGTCCCACCCCCCTAATGGATGAGCAGTTCTTC. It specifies CASSPTPLMDEQFF.

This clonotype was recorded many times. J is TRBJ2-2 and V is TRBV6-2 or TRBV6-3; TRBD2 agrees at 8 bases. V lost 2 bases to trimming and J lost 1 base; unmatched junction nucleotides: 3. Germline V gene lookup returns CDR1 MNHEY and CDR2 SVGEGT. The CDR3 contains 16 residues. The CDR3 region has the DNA TGTGCCAGCAGTTACCATACTAGCGGGAACACCGGGGAGCTGTTTTTT. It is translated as CASSYHTSGNTGELFF.

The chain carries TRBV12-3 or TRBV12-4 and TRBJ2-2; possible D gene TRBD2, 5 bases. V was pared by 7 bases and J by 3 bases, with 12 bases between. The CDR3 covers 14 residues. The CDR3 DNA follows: TGTGCCAGCAACCGAGGGCAGCACACCGGGGAGCTGTTTTTT. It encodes CASNRGQHTGELFF.

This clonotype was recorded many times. The CDR3 sequence: CASSPWTGSYEQYF. DNA of the CDR3: TGTGCCAGCAGCCCATGGACAGGGTCCTACGAGCAGTACTTC. The genes are TRBV7-9 and TRBJ2-7; 8 bases align to TRBD1. Looked up from germline, CDR1 is SEHNR and CDR2 is FQNEAQ (reference sequence). The CDR3 covers 14 residues. After removal of 5 bases from V and 1 base from J, the junction contained 4 bases not matched to a gene.